Listed below are T cell receptor beta chains from one sample, sequenced in a study of monozygotic twins with inflammatory bowel disease. TCRdb reanalyzed the 5' RACE reads and collapses them to one entry per CDR3 protein, without DNA. This table lists some 440,000 distinct CDR3 sequences. Sequencing was carried out using blood. The receptors shown here come from a human donor with ulcerative colitis or Crohn's disease, or a healthy co-twin of an affected twin (not recorded which). CDR3s include the opening cysteine and the closing phenylalanine or tryptophan. Each record gives: J gene, V gene, CDR3 protein.

j_call: TRBJ2-5
v_call: TRBV5-1
cdr3_aa: CASSSPTSGALQETQYF

j_call: TRBJ2-3
v_call: TRBV11-1
cdr3_aa: CASSARLAGTTDTQYF

j_call: TRBJ2-1
v_call: TRBV24-1
cdr3_aa: CATSDFQLAGEFF

j_call: TRBJ2-5
v_call: TRBV2
cdr3_aa: CASSEGAYQETQYF

j_call: TRBJ1-1
v_call: TRBV5-5
cdr3_aa: CASSFRGQISTEAFF

j_call: TRBJ2-3
v_call: TRBV5-1
cdr3_aa: CASSLDGSSTDTQYF

j_call: TRBJ1-1
v_call: TRBV5-1
cdr3_aa: CASSLREAEAFF

j_call: TRBJ1-5
v_call: TRBV5-6
cdr3_aa: CASSSSGGSNTQPQHF

j_call: TRBJ2-1
v_call: TRBV27
cdr3_aa: CASSPRGTREQFF

j_call: TRBJ2-7
v_call: TRBV3-1
cdr3_aa: CASSLKGQPSSYEQYF

j_call: TRBJ2-7
v_call: TRBV5-6
cdr3_aa: CASSLQQSYEQYF

j_call: TRBJ2-1
v_call: TRBV7-6
cdr3_aa: CASSRSSVSSSYNEQFF

j_call: TRBJ1-3
v_call: TRBV20-1
cdr3_aa: CSAVNRGLNGNTIYF

j_call: TRBJ2-5
v_call: TRBV7-2
cdr3_aa: CASSGGTRQETQYF

j_call: TRBJ1-1
v_call: TRBV29-1
cdr3_aa: CSVAGFNTEAFF

j_call: TRBJ2-3
v_call: TRBV28
cdr3_aa: CASSSPDPKRTDTQYF

j_call: TRBJ2-3
v_call: TRBV28
cdr3_aa: CASSKGRGGTDTQYF

j_call: TRBJ2-7
v_call: TRBV29-1
cdr3_aa: CSVVLSYEQYF

j_call: TRBJ1-5
v_call: TRBV18
cdr3_aa: CASSLPGEHQPQHF

j_call: TRBJ2-3
v_call: TRBV12-3/TRBV12-4
cdr3_aa: CASSPDSSGGITDTQYF

j_call: TRBJ1-1
v_call: TRBV4-3
cdr3_aa: CASSQEEGVIAEAFF

j_call: TRBJ1-1
v_call: TRBV29-1
cdr3_aa: CSATVGNTEAFF

j_call: TRBJ2-7
v_call: TRBV18
cdr3_aa: CASSRDRALYEQYF

j_call: TRBJ2-7
v_call: TRBV19
cdr3_aa: CASSAAGTTYREQYF

j_call: TRBJ1-4
v_call: TRBV4-2
cdr3_aa: CASSQDLWDRGEKLFF

j_call: TRBJ2-2
v_call: TRBV2
cdr3_aa: CASSRDRVMNTGELFF

j_call: TRBJ2-3
v_call: TRBV5-1
cdr3_aa: CASSLTSFTDTQYF